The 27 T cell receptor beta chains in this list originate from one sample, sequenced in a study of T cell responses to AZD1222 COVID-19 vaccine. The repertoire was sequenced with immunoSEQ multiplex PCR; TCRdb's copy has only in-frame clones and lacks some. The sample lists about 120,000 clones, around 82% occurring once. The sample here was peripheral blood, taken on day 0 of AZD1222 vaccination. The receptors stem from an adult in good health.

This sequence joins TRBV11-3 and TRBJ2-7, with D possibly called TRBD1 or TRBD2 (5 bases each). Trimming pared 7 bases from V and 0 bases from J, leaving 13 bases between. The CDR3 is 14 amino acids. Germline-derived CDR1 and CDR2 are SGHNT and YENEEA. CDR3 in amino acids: CASTEGSTSYEQYF. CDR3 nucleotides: TGTGCCAGCACCGAGGGGTCTACCTCCTACGAGCAGTACTTC.

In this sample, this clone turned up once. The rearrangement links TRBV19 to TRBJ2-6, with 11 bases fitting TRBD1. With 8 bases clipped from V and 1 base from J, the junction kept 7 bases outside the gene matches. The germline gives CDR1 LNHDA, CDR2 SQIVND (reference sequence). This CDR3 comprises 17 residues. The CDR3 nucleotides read TGTGCCAGTCGGTCGGGACAGGGGGGTTCTGGGGCCAACGTCCTGACTTTC. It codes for CASRSGQGGSGANVLTF.

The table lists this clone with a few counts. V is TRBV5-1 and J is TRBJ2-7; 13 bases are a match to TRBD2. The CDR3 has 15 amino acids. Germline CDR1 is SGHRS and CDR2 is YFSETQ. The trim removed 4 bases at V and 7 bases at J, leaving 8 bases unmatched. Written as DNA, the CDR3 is TGCGCCAGCAGCCAACTAGCGGGGGGGCCTCAAGAGCAGTACTTC. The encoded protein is CASSQLAGGPQEQYF.

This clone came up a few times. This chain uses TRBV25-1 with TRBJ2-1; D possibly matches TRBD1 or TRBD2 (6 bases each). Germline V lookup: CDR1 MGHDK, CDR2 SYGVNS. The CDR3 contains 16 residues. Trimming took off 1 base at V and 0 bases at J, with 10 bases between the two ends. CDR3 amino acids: CASSESKGGSYNEQFF. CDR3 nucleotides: TGTGCCAGCAGTGAATCAAAGGGGGGCTCCTACAATGAGCAGTTCTTC.

CDR3 sequence reads: CASNMGGSNQPQHF. The CDR3 DNA is TGTGCCAGCAACATGGGGGGGAGCAATCAGCCCCAGCATTTT. The rearrangement links TRBV28 to TRBJ1-5, with a possible D match to TRBD1 (5 bases). Per the germline V gene, CDR1 is MDHEN and CDR2 is SYDVKM. The CDR3 is 14 amino acids. The V gene lost 7 bases and the J gene lost 1 base, with 11 bases spanning the gap.

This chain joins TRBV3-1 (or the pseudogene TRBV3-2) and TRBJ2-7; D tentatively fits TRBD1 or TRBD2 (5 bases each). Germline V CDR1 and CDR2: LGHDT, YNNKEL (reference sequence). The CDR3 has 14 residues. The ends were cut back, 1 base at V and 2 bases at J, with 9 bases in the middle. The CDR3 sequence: CASSQAGPAYEQYF. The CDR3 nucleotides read TGTGCCAGCAGCCAAGCGGGACCCGCCTACGAGCAGTACTTC.

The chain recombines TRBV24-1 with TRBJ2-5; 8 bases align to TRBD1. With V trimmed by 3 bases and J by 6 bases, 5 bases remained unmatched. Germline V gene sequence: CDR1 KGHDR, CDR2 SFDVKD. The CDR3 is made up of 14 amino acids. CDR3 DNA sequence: TGTGCCACCAGTGATCCGACAGGGGAGCAGACCCAGTACTTC. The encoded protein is CATSDPTGEQTQYF.

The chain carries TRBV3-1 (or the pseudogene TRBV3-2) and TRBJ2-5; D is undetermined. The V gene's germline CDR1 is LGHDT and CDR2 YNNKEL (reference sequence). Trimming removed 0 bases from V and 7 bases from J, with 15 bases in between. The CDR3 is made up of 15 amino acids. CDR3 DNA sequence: TGTGCCAGCAGCCAAGATAATTCGCGTGTAGGGACCCAGTACTTC. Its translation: CASSQDNSRVGTQYF.

The DNA for the CDR3 is TGTGCCAGCAGCCAACAGCAGAACACTGAAGCTTTCTTT. Translated, it gives CASSQQQNTEAFF. This chain joins TRBV3-1 (or the pseudogene TRBV3-2) and TRBJ1-1, with D hard to call. V lost 2 bases and J 1 base, leaving 5 bases between the germline ends. The CDR3 is 13 residues long. Germline V lookup: CDR1 LGHDT, CDR2 YNNKEL (reference sequence).

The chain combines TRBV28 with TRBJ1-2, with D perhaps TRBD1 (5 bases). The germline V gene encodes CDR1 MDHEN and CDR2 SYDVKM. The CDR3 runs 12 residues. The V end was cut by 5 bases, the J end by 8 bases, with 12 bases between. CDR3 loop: CASSTPGRGYTF. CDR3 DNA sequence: TGTGCCAGCAGTACACCGGGACGGGGCTACACCTTC.

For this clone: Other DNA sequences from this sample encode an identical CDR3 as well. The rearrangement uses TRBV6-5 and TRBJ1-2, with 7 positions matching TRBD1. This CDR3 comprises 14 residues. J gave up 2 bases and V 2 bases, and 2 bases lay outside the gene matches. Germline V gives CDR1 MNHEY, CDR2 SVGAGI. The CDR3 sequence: CASSYRGRNYGYTF. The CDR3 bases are TGTGCCAGCAGTTACAGGGGGCGCAACTATGGCTACACCTTC.

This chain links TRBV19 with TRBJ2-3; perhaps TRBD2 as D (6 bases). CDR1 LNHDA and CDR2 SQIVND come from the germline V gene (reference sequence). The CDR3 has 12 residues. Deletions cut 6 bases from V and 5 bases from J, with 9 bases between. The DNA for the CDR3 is TGTGCCAGTAGAGGGCGGGGAGATACGCAGTATTTT. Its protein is CASRGRGDTQYF.

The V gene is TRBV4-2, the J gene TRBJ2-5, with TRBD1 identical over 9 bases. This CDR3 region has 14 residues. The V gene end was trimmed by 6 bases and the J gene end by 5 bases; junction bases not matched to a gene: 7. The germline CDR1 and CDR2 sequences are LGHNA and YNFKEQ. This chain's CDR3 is CASSKTGGQETQYF. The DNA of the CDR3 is TGTGCCAGCAGTAAAACAGGGGGCCAGGAGACCCAGTACTTC.

This chain's CDR3 is CASGLQGNQPQHF. In DNA, the CDR3 is TGTGCCAGCGGGTTGCAGGGTAATCAGCCCCAGCATTTT. The chain carries TRBV27 and TRBJ1-5, with D possibly matching TRBD1 (5 bases). V lost 8 bases and J 4 bases, leaving 12 bases between the germline ends. The CDR3 loop spans 13 amino acids. CDR1 is MNHEY, CDR2 SMNVEV, per germline (reference sequence).

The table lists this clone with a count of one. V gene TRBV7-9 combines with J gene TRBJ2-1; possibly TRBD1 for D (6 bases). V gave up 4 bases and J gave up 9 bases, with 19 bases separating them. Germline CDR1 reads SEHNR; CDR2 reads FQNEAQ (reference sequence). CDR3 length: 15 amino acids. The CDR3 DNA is TGTGCCAGCAGCTCCTACGAGGACAGTGCGGGTGAGCAGTTCTTC. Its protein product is CASSSYEDSAGEQFF.

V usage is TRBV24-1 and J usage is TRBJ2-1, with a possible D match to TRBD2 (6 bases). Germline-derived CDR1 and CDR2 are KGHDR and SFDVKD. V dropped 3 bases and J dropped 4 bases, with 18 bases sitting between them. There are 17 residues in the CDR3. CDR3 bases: TGTGCCACCAGTGATCCCGCCGGGGGTTCGGCTTACAATGAGCAGTTCTTC. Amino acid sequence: CATSDPAGGSAYNEQFF.

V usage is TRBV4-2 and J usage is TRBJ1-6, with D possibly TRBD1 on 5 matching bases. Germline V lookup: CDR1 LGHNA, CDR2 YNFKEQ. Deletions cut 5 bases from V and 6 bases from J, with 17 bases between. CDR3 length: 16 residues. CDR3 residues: CASSEGNWGSNSPLHF. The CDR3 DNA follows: TGTGCCAGCAGCGAAGGGAATTGGGGGTCTAATTCACCCCTCCACTTT.

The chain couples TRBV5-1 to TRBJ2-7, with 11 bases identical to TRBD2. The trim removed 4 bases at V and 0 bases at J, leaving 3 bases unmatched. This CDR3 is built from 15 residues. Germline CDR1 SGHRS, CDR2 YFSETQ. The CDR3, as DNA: TGCGCCAGCAGCGCCGGACTAGCGGGCTCCTACGAGCAGTACTTC. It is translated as CASSAGLAGSYEQYF.

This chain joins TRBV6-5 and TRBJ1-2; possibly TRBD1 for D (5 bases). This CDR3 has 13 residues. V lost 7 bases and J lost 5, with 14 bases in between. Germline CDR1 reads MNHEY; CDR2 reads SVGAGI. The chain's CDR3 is CASIGVWGYGYTF. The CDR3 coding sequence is TGTGCCAGCATAGGGGTCTGGGGATATGGCTACACCTTC.

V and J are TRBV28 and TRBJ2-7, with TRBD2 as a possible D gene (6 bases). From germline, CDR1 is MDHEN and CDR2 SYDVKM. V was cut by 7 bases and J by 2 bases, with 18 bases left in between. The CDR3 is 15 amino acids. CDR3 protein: CASMDGGTAAYEQYF. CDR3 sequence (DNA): TGTGCCAGCATGGACGGCGGGACGGCCGCCTACGAGCAGTACTTC.

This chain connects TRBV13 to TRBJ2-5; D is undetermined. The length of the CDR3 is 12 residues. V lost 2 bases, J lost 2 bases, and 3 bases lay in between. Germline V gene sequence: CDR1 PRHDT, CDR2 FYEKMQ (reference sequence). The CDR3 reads CASSLQQETQYF. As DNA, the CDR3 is TGTGCCAGCAGCTTACAACAAGAGACCCAGTACTTC.

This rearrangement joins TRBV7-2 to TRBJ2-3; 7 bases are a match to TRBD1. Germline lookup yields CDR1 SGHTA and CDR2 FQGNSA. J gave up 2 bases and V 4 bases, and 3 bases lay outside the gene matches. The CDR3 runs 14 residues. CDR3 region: CASSSQGTTDTQYF. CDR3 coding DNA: TGTGCCAGCAGCTCACAGGGGACCACAGATACGCAGTATTTT.

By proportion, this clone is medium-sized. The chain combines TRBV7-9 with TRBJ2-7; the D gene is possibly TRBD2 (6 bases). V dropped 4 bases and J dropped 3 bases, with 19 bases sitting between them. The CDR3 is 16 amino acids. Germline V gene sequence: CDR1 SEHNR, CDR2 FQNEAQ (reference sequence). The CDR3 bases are TGTGCCAGCAGCTCTTCCGGGACTCAGGGCGTCTACGAGCAGTACTTC. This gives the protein CASSSSGTQGVYEQYF.

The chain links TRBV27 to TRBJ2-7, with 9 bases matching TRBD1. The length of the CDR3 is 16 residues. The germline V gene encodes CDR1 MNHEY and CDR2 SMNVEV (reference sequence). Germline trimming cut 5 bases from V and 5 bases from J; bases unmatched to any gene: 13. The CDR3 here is CASSRFMGQGADEQYF. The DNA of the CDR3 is TGTGCCAGCAGTAGGTTTATGGGACAGGGAGCCGACGAGCAGTACTTC.

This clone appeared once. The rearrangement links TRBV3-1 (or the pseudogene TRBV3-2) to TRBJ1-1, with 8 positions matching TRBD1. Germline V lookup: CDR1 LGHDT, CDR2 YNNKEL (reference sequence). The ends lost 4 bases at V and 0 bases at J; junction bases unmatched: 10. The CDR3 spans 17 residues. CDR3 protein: CASSPADRGLMNTEAFF. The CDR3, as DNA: TGTGCCAGCAGCCCAGCCGACAGGGGATTAATGAACACTGAAGCTTTCTTT.

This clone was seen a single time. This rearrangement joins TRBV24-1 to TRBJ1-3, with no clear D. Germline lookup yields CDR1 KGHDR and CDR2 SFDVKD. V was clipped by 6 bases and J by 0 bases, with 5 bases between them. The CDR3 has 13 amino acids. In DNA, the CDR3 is TGTGCCACCAGTCACAGCTCTGGAAACACCATATATTTT. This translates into CATSHSSGNTIYF.

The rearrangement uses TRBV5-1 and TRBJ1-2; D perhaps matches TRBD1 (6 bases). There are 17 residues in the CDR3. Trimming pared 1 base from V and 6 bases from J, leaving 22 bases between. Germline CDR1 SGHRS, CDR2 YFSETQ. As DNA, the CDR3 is TGCGCCAGCAGCTTGTTTTCATCCCCAGGGGATATGAATGGCTACACCTTC. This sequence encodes CASSLFSSPGDMNGYTF.